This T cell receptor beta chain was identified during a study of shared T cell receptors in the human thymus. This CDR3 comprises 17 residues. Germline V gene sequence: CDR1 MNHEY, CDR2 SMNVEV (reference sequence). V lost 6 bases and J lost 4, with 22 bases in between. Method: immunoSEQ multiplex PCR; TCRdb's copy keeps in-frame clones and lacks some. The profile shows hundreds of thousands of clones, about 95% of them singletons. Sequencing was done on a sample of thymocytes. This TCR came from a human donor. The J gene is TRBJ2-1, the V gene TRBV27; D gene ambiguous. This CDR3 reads CASSPSAWTTLYNEQFF. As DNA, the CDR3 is TGTGCCAGCAGCCCATCGGCGTGGACGACACTTTACAATGAGCAGTTCTTC.